Below are 29 T cell receptor beta chains sequenced from a single sample in a study of technical replicates of blood from several donors. Sequencing used immunoSEQ multiplex PCR; TCRdb keeps in-frame clones, though not all of them. The table lists around 70,000 clones, 93% of them singletons. Sample: T cells isolated from PBMCs. The receptors were gathered from a human donor in good health.

The CDR3 reads CASSVGRGDNEQFF. The CDR3 coding sequence is TGTGCCAGCAGCGTAGGGCGGGGGGACAATGAGCAGTTCTTC. V is TRBV9 and J is TRBJ2-1, with 8 nucleotides matching TRBD2. Germline CDR1 reads SGDLS; CDR2 reads YYNGEE. With V trimmed by 0 bases and J by 5 bases, 1 base remained unmatched. The CDR3 has 14 amino acids.

V gene TRBV28 combines with J gene TRBJ1-1, with 11 bases that match TRBD1. Trimming cost V 3 bases and J 0 bases; bases outside gene matches: 3. From germline, CDR1 is MDHEN and CDR2 SYDVKM. The CDR3 loop spans 16 amino acids. In DNA form, the CDR3 reads TGTGCCAGCAGTTTTGGGACAGGGGGAATGAACACTGAAGCTTTCTTT. Protein sequence: CASSFGTGGMNTEAFF.

V gene TRBV9 combines with J gene TRBJ2-7; no clear D. V shed 0 bases and J shed 3 bases, with 7 bases lying between them. This CDR3 comprises 13 residues. The germline gives CDR1 SGDLS, CDR2 YYNGEE. The CDR3 DNA reads as TGTGCCAGCAGCGTAGAACAGAACTACGAGCAGTACTTC. This codes for CASSVEQNYEQYF.

This clone was seen once. The chain uses TRBV6-5 and TRBJ2-2; D may be TRBD1 (6 bases). CDR1 is MNHEY and CDR2 is SVGAGI in the germline V gene. Trimming left V 6 bases short and J 1 base short, with 9 bases between. The CDR3 totals 14 residues. This CDR3 is CASRSDRNTGELFF. The CDR3 region has the DNA TGTGCCAGCAGGTCGGACAGGAACACCGGGGAGCTGTTTTTT.

The rearrangement uses TRBV27 and TRBJ2-7; no definite D call. The length of the CDR3 is 13 residues. The germline CDR1 and CDR2 sequences are MNHEY and SMNVEV (reference sequence). Deletions cut 8 bases from V and 0 bases from J, with 11 bases between. CDR3 sequence reads: CASRPDNSYEQYF. DNA of the CDR3: TGTGCCAGCCGGCCCGACAACTCCTACGAGCAGTACTTC.

This clone came up once. The chain employs TRBV6-6 and TRBJ1-2; TRBD1 matches 9 bases. The germline V gene encodes CDR1 MNHNY and CDR2 SVGAGI (reference sequence). The CDR3 covers 15 residues. Trimming removed 2 bases from V and 8 bases from J; junction bases left unmatched: 9. CDR3: CASSYQGQGIYGYTF. As DNA, the CDR3 is TGTGCCAGCAGTTACCAGGGACAGGGAATTTACGGCTACACCTTC.

The chain carries TRBV5-1 and TRBJ1-2; 7 nucleotides agree with TRBD1. V was clipped by 3 bases and J by 5 bases; unmatched bases: 16. The CDR3 length is 17 residues. Germline CDR1 SGHRS, CDR2 YFSETQ. Here the CDR3 reads CASSYRYYTGVLYGYTF. The CDR3 bases are TGCGCCAGCAGCTATCGATACTATACAGGGGTTTTGTATGGCTACACCTTC.

The rearrangement joins TRBV7-9 to TRBJ1-2; D is ambiguous. This CDR3 has 14 amino acids. V lost 6 bases and J lost 4, with 15 bases in between. Germline-derived CDR1 and CDR2 are SEHNR and FQNEAQ (reference sequence). The CDR3 is CASRGDELIYGYTF. The CDR3 DNA sequence: TGTGCCAGCAGGGGAGATGAGCTCATCTATGGCTACACCTTC.

The rearrangement links TRBV14 to TRBJ2-7; TRBD1 agrees at 7 bases. The CDR3 has 14 amino acids. The germline gives CDR1 SGHDN, CDR2 FVKESK. V was pared by 3 bases and J by 5 bases, with 7 bases of the junction left unmatched. The CDR3 DNA reads as TGTGCCAGCAGCCACAAGACAGGGTTCGACGAGCAGTACTTC. This sequence encodes CASSHKTGFDEQYF.

The rearrangement links TRBV5-1 to TRBJ2-1; TRBD2 aligns across 11 bases. The CDR3 spans 15 residues. CDR1 and CDR2 from the germline V gene are SGHRS and YFSETQ. Losses at the gene ends were 0 bases for V and 6 bases for J; bases not matched to a gene: 2. The CDR3 is CASSLELAGANEQFF. In DNA form, the CDR3 reads TGCGCCAGCAGCTTGGAACTAGCGGGAGCCAATGAGCAGTTCTTC.

CDR3 sequence (DNA): TGTGCCATCAGTGAGGCAGGTTCCACCCGGTCGAACACTGAAGCTTTCTTT. Translated, it gives CAISEAGSTRSNTEAFF. The V gene is TRBV10-3, the J gene TRBJ1-1; no clear D gene. This CDR3 has 17 amino acids. V was cut by 2 bases and J by 1 base, with 17 bases left in between. CDR1 and CDR2 from the germline V gene are ENHRY and SYGVKD.

The chain recombines TRBV20-1 with TRBJ1-4, with D possibly TRBD1 on 6 matching bases. V was trimmed by 6 bases and J by 13 bases, leaving 15 bases between them. Per the germline V gene, CDR1 is DFQATT and CDR2 is SNEGSKA (reference sequence). This CDR3 contains 11 residues. CDR3 sequence: CSAVSQGRLFF. In DNA form, the CDR3 reads TGCAGTGCCGTATCACAGGGTAGACTGTTTTTT.

The genes are TRBV27 and TRBJ1-2, with a weak D call TRBD1 (5 bases). With 9 bases removed from V and 2 bases from J, the gap between germline ends came to 22 bases. The CDR3 has 16 amino acids. In germline, CDR1 is MNHEY, CDR2 SMNVEV (reference sequence). CDR3 amino acids: CASHPAGGVPNYGYTF. The CDR3 region has the DNA TGTGCCAGTCACCCTGCGGGAGGGGTCCCCAACTATGGCTACACCTTC.

The chain recombines TRBV25-1 with TRBJ2-2; a weak D match, TRBD1 (5 bases). This CDR3 spans 13 amino acids. Germline V gives CDR1 MGHDK, CDR2 SYGVNS. V gave up 0 bases and J gave up 7 bases, with 6 bases separating them. CDR3 sequence (DNA): TGTGCCAGCAGTGAATATGGACACGGGGAGCTGTTTTTT. It translates to CASSEYGHGELFF.

This chain links TRBV6-1 with TRBJ2-7; D is uncertain. CDR1 and CDR2 (germline): MNHNS, SASEGT. V lost 8 bases and J 4 bases, leaving 3 bases between the germline ends. The CDR3 contains 9 residues. The CDR3 protein is CASSYEQYF. In DNA, the CDR3 is TGTGCCAGCTCGTACGAGCAGTACTTC.

The chain links TRBV4-2 to TRBJ1-2; tentatively, D is TRBD1 (6 bases). The CDR3 sequence is 14 residues long. The ends were cut back, 6 bases at V and 4 bases at J, with 15 bases in the middle. Per the germline V gene, CDR1 is LGHNA and CDR2 is YNFKEQ. CDR3 sequence (DNA): TGTGCCAGCAGGGAACAGGGAGGGACCTATGGCTACACCTTC. Translated, it gives CASREQGGTYGYTF.

The V and J genes are TRBV5-1 and TRBJ2-7; a possible D gene is TRBD1 (5 bases). Germline V gives CDR1 SGHRS, CDR2 YFSETQ. The CDR3 is 16 amino acids. Trimming took 0 bases from V and 0 from J, leaving 13 bases between them. CDR3 DNA sequence: TGCGCCAGCAGCTTGGCCCCCACAGGAAGCTCCTACGAGCAGTACTTC. Translating gives CASSLAPTGSSYEQYF.

This clone occurred once. The CDR3 coding sequence is TGTGCCAGCACAAAGGGACAGGGCTACAATGAGCAGTTCTTC. This gives the protein CASTKGQGYNEQFF. This chain connects TRBV9 to TRBJ2-1; 9 positions match TRBD1. Looked up from germline, CDR1 is SGDLS and CDR2 is YYNGEE. The CDR3 totals 14 residues. Germline trimming cut 6 bases from V and 3 bases from J; bases unmatched to any gene: 4.

This chain joins TRBV25-1 and TRBJ2-2; D might be TRBD1 (6 bases). Germline-derived CDR1 and CDR2 are MGHDK and SYGVNS. This CDR3 comprises 15 residues. V was shortened by 3 bases and J by 6 bases, with 14 bases between the two germline ends. CDR3 sequence (DNA): TGTGCCAGCAGTGACCGGACAGCTCTGTCCGGGGAGCTGTTTTTT. Amino acids: CASSDRTALSGELFF.

The V call is TRBV7-9, the J call TRBJ1-4, with TRBD1 identical over 11 bases. The CDR3 has 15 amino acids. Germline V lookup: CDR1 SEHNR, CDR2 FQNEAQ (reference sequence). Germline trimming cut 6 bases from V and 8 bases from J; bases unmatched to any gene: 8. The CDR3 region has the DNA TGTGCCAGCAGTTCACCGGGACAGGGGGACGAAAAACTGTTTTTT. It codes for CASSSPGQGDEKLFF.

The chain couples TRBV29-1 to TRBJ2-7, with 10 bases aligning to TRBD1. V was pared by 4 bases and J by 3 bases, with 0 bases of the junction left unmatched. CDR3 length equals 12 residues. Germline V gene data show CDR1 as SQVTM and CDR2 as ANQGSEA. CDR3 residues: CSVGDRGYEQYF. CDR3 coding DNA: TGCAGCGTTGGGGACAGGGGCTACGAGCAGTACTTC.

The V and J genes are TRBV11-2 and TRBJ2-5; D possibly corresponds to TRBD1 (6 bases). From germline, CDR1 is SGHAT and CDR2 FQNNGV. With 5 bases removed from V and 5 bases from J, the gap between germline ends came to 18 bases. The CDR3 consists of 15 residues. The CDR3 here is CASSNLDSPQETQYF. In nucleotides, the CDR3 is TGTGCCAGCAGCAATTTGGACAGCCCCCAGGAGACCCAGTACTTC. The complete variable domain, with remaining parts taken from reference TRBV11-2 and TRBJ2-5, reads EAGVAQSPRYKIIEKRQSVAFWCNPISGHATLYWYQQILGQGPKLLIQFQNNGVVDDSQLPKDRFSAERLKGVDSTLKIQPAKLEDSAVYLCASSNLDSPQETQYFGPGTRLLVL.

The J gene is TRBJ2-5, the V gene TRBV5-1, with TRBD1 matching over 7 bases. The V gene end was trimmed by 3 bases and the J gene end by 4 bases; junction bases not matched to a gene: 3. This CDR3 spans 13 amino acids. The V gene's germline CDR1 is SGHRS and CDR2 YFSETQ. In nucleotides, the CDR3 is TGCGCCAGCAGCTATAACAGGGGAGAGACCCAGTACTTC. It translates to CASSYNRGETQYF.

The rearrangement links TRBV2 to TRBJ1-4; no clear D gene. Trimming stripped 6 bases from V and 3 bases from J, with 11 bases between. This CDR3 is built from 14 residues. Germline V gene lookup returns CDR1 SNHLY and CDR2 FYNNEI. The CDR3, as DNA: TGTGCCAGCAGCGCCAGGCCAGCTAATGAAAAACTGTTTTTT. This gives the protein CASSARPANEKLFF. The full variable domain, with the rest looked up from reference TRBV2 and TRBJ1-4, is EPEVTQTPSHQVTQMGQEVILRCVPISNHLYFYWYRQILGQKVEFLVSFYNNEISEKSEIFDDQFSVERPDGSNFTLKIRSTKLEDSAMYFCASSARPANEKLFFGSGTQLSVL.

The chain combines TRBV5-4 with TRBJ2-5; TRBD1 matches at 7 bases. Trimming removed 2 bases from V and 4 bases from J; junction bases left unmatched: 8. Germline values: CDR1 SGHNT, CDR2 YYREEE (reference sequence). CDR3 length: 15 amino acids. CDR3 sequence (DNA): TGTGCCAGCAGCTTAAGAACAGGGGATGGAGAGACCCAGTACTTC. This gives the protein CASSLRTGDGETQYF.

DNA of the CDR3: TGTGCCAGCAGCTTAGGTTCTAGCGGGGGCCCTGACGAGCAGTTCTTC. Translating gives CASSLGSSGGPDEQFF. V and J are TRBV11-3 and TRBJ2-1; 10 bases are a match to TRBD2. The V segment lost 1 base and the J segment 10 bases; nucleotides outside the gene matches: 10. CDR1 SGHNT and CDR2 YENEEA come from the germline V gene. The CDR3 length is 16 residues. The variable domain in full, with the rest retrieved from reference TRBV11-3 and TRBJ2-1, is EAGVVQSPRYKIIEKKQPVAFWCNPISGHNTLYWYLQNLGQGPELLIRYENEEAVDDSQLPKDRFSAERLKGVDSTLKIQPAELGDSAVYLCASSLGSSGGPDEQFFGPGTRLTVL.

The V gene is TRBV7-2, the J gene TRBJ2-5, with 9 bases that match TRBD2. Germline CDR1 and CDR2: SGHTA and FQGNSA. The CDR3 is 15 residues long. After removal of 2 bases from V and 2 bases from J, the junction contained 3 bases not matched to a gene. The CDR3 region has the DNA TGTGCCAGCAGCTTAACTAGCGGGTTACAAGAGACCCAGTACTTC. This gives the protein CASSLTSGLQETQYF.

The V call is TRBV7-6, the J call TRBJ2-2; 7 nucleotides align to TRBD1. Looked up from germline, CDR1 is SGHVS and CDR2 is FNYEAQ. V dropped 4 bases and J dropped 8; count of bases not matched to a gene: 13. The CDR3 runs 16 residues. In nucleotides, the CDR3 is TGTGCCAGCAGCTCAACCCCAAAGGGACAGCGTGGGGAGCTGTTTTTT. Its protein product is CASSSTPKGQRGELFF. The full variable domain, with the rest looked up from reference TRBV7-6 and TRBJ2-2, is GAGVSQSPRYKVTKRGQDVALRCDPISGHVSLYWYRQALGQGPEFLTYFNYEAQQDKSGLPNDRFSAERPEGSISTLTIQRTEQRDSAMYRCASSSTPKGQRGELFFGEGSRLTVL.

This rearrangement joins TRBV28 to TRBJ2-3; 11 bases match TRBD2. V gave up 6 bases and J gave up 2 bases; unmatched junction bases: 4. Germline CDR1 MDHEN, CDR2 SYDVKM. This CDR3 comprises 15 residues. The CDR3 nucleotides are TGTGCCAGCAGGCAACTAGCGGGAGACACAGATACGCAGTATTTT. This sequence encodes CASRQLAGDTDTQYF.